Each of the 5 T cell receptor beta chains below was sequenced from the same sample in a study of shared clonotypes between healthy human individuals. The method was immunoSEQ multiplex PCR; TCRdb's version includes in-frame clones alone and lacks a portion of them. The table has about 2.1 million clones, over 85% seen once. Selected positively for CCR7 and CD45RO-negative, naive CD8 cells excluded terminally differentiated effector memory CD45RA+ cells. Sequenced sample: naive CD8+ T cells from PBMCs. The receptors stem from a man aged 18 to 29 in good health. Some clones in this sample may be carry-over from other donors' samples.

The chain couples TRBV9 to TRBJ2-2; 7 bases line up with TRBD1. Trimming removed 4 bases from V and 3 bases from J; junction bases left unmatched: 12. Per the germline V gene, CDR1 is SGDLS and CDR2 is YYNGEE. CDR3 length equals 17 residues. CDR3 DNA: TGTGCCAGCAGCCCGAGACAGGGTACCGCATACACCGGGGAGCTGTTTTTT. This gives the protein CASSPRQGTAYTGELFF.

The chain employs TRBV7-8 and TRBJ2-7; D ambiguous. The CDR3 extends over 18 amino acids. CDR1 and CDR2 (germline): SGHVS, FQNEAQ. V gave up 1 base and J gave up 3 bases, with 22 bases separating them. CDR3 sequence (DNA): TGTGCCAGCAGCTTAGTAGGATCGGAATCCATCCAGCGCTACGAGCAGTACTTC. Residues: CASSLVGSESIQRYEQYF. Variable domain in full (rest from reference TRBV7-8 and TRBJ2-7): GAGVSQSPRYKVAKRGQDVALRCDPISGHVSLFWYQQALGQGPEFLTYFQNEAQLDKSGLPSDRFFAERPEGSVSTLKIQRTQQEDSAVYLCASSLVGSESIQRYEQYFGPGTRLTVT.

This clone appeared a single time. This sequence joins TRBV6-1 and TRBJ1-1; D is possibly TRBD1 (5 bases). Trimming stripped 4 bases from V and 4 bases from J, with 13 bases between. Germline CDR1 MNHNS, CDR2 SASEGT. The CDR3 totals 14 residues. CDR3: CASSGEAGLTEAFF. CDR3 in DNA: TGTGCCAGCAGTGGGGAAGCAGGGCTCACTGAAGCTTTCTTT.

The chain carries TRBV28 and TRBJ1-2; no firm D call. Germline CDR1 is MDHEN and CDR2 is SYDVKM. V lost 1 base and J 4 bases, leaving 10 bases between the germline ends. The CDR3 length is 14 residues. The CDR3 region has the DNA TGTGCCAGCAGTTTATCAGAGGGATTCTATGGCTACACCTTC. It is translated as CASSLSEGFYGYTF.

The chain has TRBV27 and TRBJ2-7; 8 bases match TRBD1. V shed 6 bases and J 4 bases; nucleotides not matched to a gene: 14. Germline V gene lookup returns CDR1 MNHEY and CDR2 SMNVEV (reference sequence). The CDR3 is 16 amino acids. This CDR3 is CASSPRTGTSIYEQYF. The CDR3 DNA follows: TGTGCCAGCAGCCCCCGGACAGGGACCTCTATTTACGAGCAGTACTTC.